This entry is about one TCR beta chain. No antigen is known for it. The data were obtained in a study of T cell responses to AZD1222 COVID-19 vaccine. Study observations and caveats: Researchers took repertoire samples only after the peak T cell response had come. Epitopes outside B.1.351 and B.1.1.7 mutated regions reportedly drew nearly half of spike TCRs.

The V gene's germline CDR1 is SGHRS and CDR2 YFSETQ. The germline V and J ends were trimmed by 0 bases and 0 bases, with 13 bases remaining between them. The CDR3 runs 17 residues. Assay: immunoSEQ multiplex PCR; the TCRdb copy retains only in-frame clones and omits some. This table has roughly 150,000 clones, 85% to 95% appearing once. The J gene is TRBJ2-1, the V gene TRBV5-1; D gene ambiguous. This TCR was recovered from an adult in good health. Material: peripheral blood, obtained on day 0 of AZD1222 vaccination. The CDR3 sequence is CASSLVGSPSSYNEQFF. Here the CDR3 DNA reads TGCGCCAGCAGCTTGGTAGGCAGCCCCAGCTCCTACAATGAGCAGTTCTTC.